This T cell receptor beta chain is from a study of T-cell memory formation after mild COVID-19 (TCRdb year 2021). About the full investigation: TCR sequence clusters from the two donors were largely donor specific. Two young, previously healthy adult volunteers, one female and one male, were included in the cohort. In a couple of donors, T-cell clones that expanded and contracted after mild COVID-19 were tracked by sequencing TCRalpha and TCRbeta repertoires over time. General findings and caveats noted by the study authors: Balanced CD4/CD8 phenotypes were observed for clones contracting from day 15 to 85, whereas a bias towards CD4+ was observed for a second wave of clones expanding from day 15 to 37. SARS-CoV-2 specificity was not confirmed for the second-wave clones peaking on day 37. The study included only a couple of mild cases, and larger cohorts that include severe cases with pre-infection samples were judged to be necessary. Contracting CD4+ clones were found mainly in CM and EM memory subsets, while CD8+ clones were enriched in EMRA. The detection of some responding clones in pre-infection memory suggests that pre-existing cross-reactive memory T cells joined the SARS-CoV-2 response.

The table lists this clonotype with a few counts. This clone's antigen is unknown. Per-base qualities were not stored, and no clone one base away is much larger. PBMCs were isolated by Ficoll-Paque density gradient centrifugation. The sequencer was an Illumina NovaSeq 6000. cDNA libraries for TCRalpha and TCRbeta were prepared by 5'RACE using constant-segment primers, with sample barcodes and unique molecular identifiers added. Trizol reagent was used to extract RNA from every sample. The libraries were amplified in two PCR steps, and the second step added a second sample barcode and Illumina TruSeq adapters. The libraries were sequenced on an Illumina NovaSeq using 2 x 150 bp paired-end reads. In the source study's methods: The reads were demultiplexed and collapsed into UMI-guided consensus sequences using migec v1.2.7. Using mixcr v2.1.11, UMI consensuses were aligned to TRA and TRB V and J templates and then assembled into clonotypes. A clonotype was counted as expanded or contracted only when both edgeR and NoisET called the clonotype significant, with the noise models trained on biological replicates. edgeR calls used a false discovery rate-adjusted p below 0.01 and a log2 fold-change threshold of 1. As an exploratory analysis of dynamics, max-normalized trajectories of the 1000 most abundant clonotypes were examined with PCA combined with hierarchical clustering. Separately sequenced CD4+ and CD8+ repertoires were used to assign a CD4 or CD8 phenotype to each responding clone. TCRdb reprocessing: public reads trimmed at Q25 with fastp, clones called with MiXCR, in-frame beta chains kept. Identical CDR3 protein sequences are pooled into one entry, listed with their most common genes and DNA. V and J calls and clone size were set by TCRdb, not the authors. The sample table records roughly 480,000 distinct CDR3 sequences; roughly 25% of these occur just once. The biggest ten clones account for around 13% of the sample.

The CDR3 runs 13 residues from the cysteine to the phenylalanine. Only the CDR3 DNA is retained, 39 bases long and in frame from the first base. The V and J ends are trimmed by 11 bases and 6 bases, leaving 16 bases between them. From the germline V gene (reference sequence), CDR1 is MNHEY and CDR2 is SMNVEV. The chain is encoded by TRBV27 joined to TRBJ2-2, with the D assignment possibly TRBD1 or TRBD2, given 5 matching bases for each. The sequence derives from an adult woman who had mild COVID-19 (a few samples of this study predate the infection). The sample titles of this study are shuffled in the database, so cell type and time point are left out; the donor was told from shared clones. Source material: PBMCs or a T cell subset sorted from them (not recorded which). The bases read TGTGCCTCCACGTGGGGGATCCCCGGGGAGCTGTTTTTT. Protein translation: CASTWGIPGELFF.